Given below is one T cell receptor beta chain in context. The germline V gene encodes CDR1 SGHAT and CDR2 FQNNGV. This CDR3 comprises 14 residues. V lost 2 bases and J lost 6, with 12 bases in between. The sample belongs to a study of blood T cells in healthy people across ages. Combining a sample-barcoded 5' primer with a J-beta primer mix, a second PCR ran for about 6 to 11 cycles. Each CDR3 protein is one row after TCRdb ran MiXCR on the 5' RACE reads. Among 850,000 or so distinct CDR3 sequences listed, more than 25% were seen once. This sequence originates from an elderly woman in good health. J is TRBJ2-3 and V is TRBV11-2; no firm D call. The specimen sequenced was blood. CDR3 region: CASSLNHAADTQYF. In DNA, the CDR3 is TGTGCCAGCAGCTTAAATCACGCAGCCGATACGCAGTATTTT.